This TCR beta chain was sequenced for a study of beta chain features in type 1 diabetes. General study findings and limits: Whether TCRB rearrangement is influenced by HLA type went unresolved here.

Expressed TCRB transcripts got sequenced, as all isolated RNA was reverse transcribed. The table came from immunoSEQ multiplex PCR; TCRdb's copy has only in-frame clones and leaves some out. The table includes around 290,000 clones, around 7.8% detected once. The authors took one heparinised blood draw, averaging about 110 mL, from each donor. Germline V lookup: CDR1 ENHRY, CDR2 SYGVKD. Germline trimming cut 5 bases from V and 8 bases from J; bases unmatched to any gene: 16. CDR3 length equals 16 residues. This clone occurred a few times. Its antigen is undetermined. This TCR came from a woman under 30 in good health. Sample: central memory CD4+ T cells from blood. The chain combines TRBV10-3 with TRBJ1-2; the match to TRBD1 covers 8 bases. CDR3 nucleotides: TGTGCCATCAGTAGACAGGGGCGACTGCCTATGGGAGGCTACACCTTC. It translates to CAISRQGRLPMGGYTF.